These 10 T cell receptor beta chains were sequenced from one sample in a study of cytomegalovirus exposure and HLA in healthy donors. TCRdb keeps only in-frame clones here, not all; method: immunoSEQ multiplex PCR. The profile shows 150,000 to 200,000 clones, around 96% of them singletons. The sequencing input was PBMCs. The receptors were sampled from a woman under 30 in good health and CMV-seronegative.

The V gene is TRBV10-1, the J gene TRBJ2-5, with 8 bases matching TRBD1. With 7 bases clipped from V and 2 bases from J, the junction kept 9 bases outside the gene matches. The germline gives CDR1 WNHNN, CDR2 SYGVQD (reference sequence). The CDR3 covers 15 residues. The CDR3: CASTNTDRAQETQYF. The CDR3 nucleotides are TGCGCCAGCACCAACACGGACAGGGCTCAAGAGACCCAGTACTTC.

The J gene is TRBJ1-5, the V gene TRBV2; TRBD1 is a possible D gene (5 bases). The germline V gene has CDR1 SNHLY and CDR2 FYNNEI. The CDR3 contains 15 residues. Trimming removed 8 bases at V and 0 bases at J, with 14 bases between. Written as DNA, the CDR3 is TGTGCCAGCTCCCCCCGGGGGGATAGCAATCAGCCCCAGCATTTT. It codes for CASSPRGDSNQPQHF.

The rearrangement uses TRBV6-5 and TRBJ2-3; weak D call: TRBD2 (7 bases). The germline V gene encodes CDR1 MNHEY and CDR2 SVGAGI. Trimming pared 6 bases from V and 4 bases from J, leaving 17 bases between. CDR3 length: 15 amino acids. The CDR3 DNA sequence: TGTGCCAGCAGGCCTATCGCGGGGGCATCAGATACGCAGTATTTT. Translated: CASRPIAGASDTQYF.

This clone was found once. This chain links TRBV4-1 with TRBJ2-2; D gene uncertain. Germline values: CDR1 MGHRA, CDR2 YSYEKL. Deletions cut 4 bases from V and 3 bases from J, with 3 bases between. The CDR3 extends over 12 amino acids. CDR3 protein: CASSPYTGELFF. The CDR3 DNA sequence: TGCGCCAGCAGCCCCTACACCGGGGAGCTGTTTTTT.

This clone appeared once. This chain joins TRBV29-1 and TRBJ1-2, with TRBD1 matching over 7 bases. The V segment lost 2 bases and the J segment 2 bases; nucleotides outside the gene matches: 5. The length of the CDR3 is 14 residues. CDR1 is SQVTM, CDR2 ANQGSEA, per germline. The CDR3 DNA sequence: TGCAGCGTTGAATCCCAGACAGGGAACTATGGCTACACCTTC. It specifies CSVESQTGNYGYTF.

The chain couples TRBV19 to TRBJ2-7; D may be TRBD2 (7 bases). Trimming took off 6 bases at V and 4 bases at J, with 16 bases between the two ends. The CDR3 spans 14 residues. Germline V lookup: CDR1 LNHDA, CDR2 SQIVND (reference sequence). As DNA, the CDR3 is TGTGCCAGTAGGCCCACAGGGACTACTTACGAGCAGTACTTC. This encodes CASRPTGTTYEQYF.

This clone was detected only once. V is TRBV20-1 and J is TRBJ2-1; no definite D call. Trimming removed 6 bases at V and 3 bases at J, with 3 bases between. Germline CDR1 reads DFQATT; CDR2 reads SNEGSKA (reference sequence). The length of the CDR3 is 10 residues. In DNA form, the CDR3 reads TGCAGTGCCTTCTACAATGAGCAGTTCTTC. Translated, it gives CSAFYNEQFF.

The genes are TRBV29-1 and TRBJ2-1; TRBD2 might be the D (7 bases). This CDR3 contains 15 residues. Germline CDR1 and CDR2: SQVTM and ANQGSEA. The ends were cut back, 1 base at V and 2 bases at J, with 12 bases in the middle. The CDR3 spells CSVEVEGGTYNEQFF. CDR3 bases: TGCAGCGTTGAAGTGGAGGGGGGGACCTACAATGAGCAGTTCTTC.

In its sample, this clone was seen once. The chain employs TRBV4-2 and TRBJ2-7, with 10 bases that match TRBD1. Germline CDR1 and CDR2: LGHNA and YNFKEQ. Trimming cost V 2 bases and J 3 bases; bases outside gene matches: 4. The CDR3 spans 15 residues. The CDR3 sequence is CASSQRTGGVYEQYF. The CDR3 DNA reads TGTGCCAGCAGCCAACGGACAGGGGGAGTCTACGAGCAGTACTTC.

The chain couples TRBV5-1 to TRBJ2-1; 7 nucleotides line up with TRBD2. The CDR3 has 15 residues. Germline trimming cut 2 bases from V and 7 bases from J; bases unmatched to any gene: 9. The V gene's germline CDR1 is SGHRS and CDR2 YFSETQ. CDR3 region: CASSFFFGGGNEQFF. CDR3 DNA: TGCGCCAGCAGCTTCTTCTTCGGGGGAGGGAATGAGCAGTTCTTC.